This TCR beta chain was sequenced in a study of blood T cell repertoires in COVID-19 (dated by TCRdb to 2018 to 2020). Concerning the study at large: Samples from collaborators originated in the United States, Italy and Spain and spanned both the acute and convalescent phases of COVID-19. The prospective study material was composed of cDNA or gDNA derived from T cells, B-cell-depleted T cells, or PBMCs. Deeply sampled blood TCRbeta repertoires from subjects exposed to, actively infected with, or recovered from COVID-19 were included in the dataset. A freely available public database, intended as a resource for researchers studying the immune response to SARS-CoV-2, is where the repertoires were released. Samples were obtained from the ongoing ImmuneRACE study (first 160 participants) and from approximately 1,200 subjects provided by 6 global collaborators. The sample metadata nearly always contained a de-identified subject ID, COVID-19 status, age in years and sex. HLA class I and class II types, where available, came from metadata supplied by the sample provider rather than from assay-based typing.

In this sample, this clone turned up once. Its target antigen remains unknown. No base quality information exists; no much larger clone differs at one position. TCRbeta CDR3 regions were amplified from genomic DNA by means of the immunoSEQ Assay, a bias-controlled multiplex PCR. The authors processed their data as follows. The number of nucleated cells in each sample was estimated by amplification of reference gene primers within the assay. Sequence reads were collapsed and filtered to measure the absolute abundance of every unique TCRbeta CDR3 rearrangement. For each sample, productive Simpson clonality was calculated as the square root of Simpson's diversity index across productive rearrangements. TCRdb carries this immuneACCESS record with in-frame sequences only. Its versions omit some clonotypes, under half of them owing to an unresolved V gene in the studies checked, with the rest unexplained. V, J and clone size were drawn from that table, and D and trimming were deduced from the DNA. Recorded for this sample are 400,000 to 450,000 clones; approximately 92% of them occurred a single time. The ten largest clones take up 1.1% of the sample.

Summary of the overall study and its limitations: The quantity of clinical and demographic metadata differed by source and by participant and was supplied without curation.

The CDR3 spans 14 residues, from the cysteine through the phenylalanine. Here the CDR3 DNA is all that survives: 42 bases in frame from base 1. V loses 0 bases, J loses 5 bases, and the germline ends lie 10 bases apart. The germline V gene specifies KGHSH as CDR1 and LQKENI as CDR2. Participants in the prospective study were aged roughly 18 to 89 years, lived in 24 United States geographic areas, and enrolled through a virtual design. In the prospective study, cohorts were assigned on the basis of participant-reported clinical history obtained from a screening survey and a study questionnaire. Recovered participants in ImmuneRACE Cohort 3 were defined as having two consecutive negative NP/OP PCR tests, clearance from a healthcare professional, or resolution of symptoms. Each participant in the prospective study had whole blood, serum and a nasopharyngeal or oropharyngeal swab collected by mobile phlebotomists. Over a roughly 2-month period, participants in the prospective study had the option of providing additional blood draws and questionnaires. Blood samples from the prospective study were shipped frozen or at room temperature prior to DNA extraction.

Recombination joined TRBV18 with TRBJ2-5, with an unclear D gene assignment. Sequencing was done on a sample of PBMCs or T cells enriched from blood (not recorded which). This TCR was recovered from a man between 25 and 39 years old who had recovered from COVID-19. CDR3 reads: CASSPPLTVETQYF. The DNA is TGTGCCAGCTCACCACCGCTTACAGTCGAGACCCAGTACTTC.